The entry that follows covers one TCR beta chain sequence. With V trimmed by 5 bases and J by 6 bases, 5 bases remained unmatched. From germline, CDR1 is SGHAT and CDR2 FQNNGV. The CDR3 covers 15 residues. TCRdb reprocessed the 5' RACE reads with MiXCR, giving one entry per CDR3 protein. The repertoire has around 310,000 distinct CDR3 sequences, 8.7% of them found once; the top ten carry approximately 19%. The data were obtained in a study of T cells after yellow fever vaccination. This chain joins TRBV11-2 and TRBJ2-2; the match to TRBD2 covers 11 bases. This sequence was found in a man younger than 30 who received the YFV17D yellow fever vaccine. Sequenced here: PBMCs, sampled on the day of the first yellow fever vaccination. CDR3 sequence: CASSPSGGRSGELFF. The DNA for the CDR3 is TGTGCCAGCAGCCCTAGCGGGGGGAGGTCCGGGGAGCTGTTTTTT.